This T cell receptor (beta chain) was recovered during a study of T cell responses to AZD1222 COVID-19 vaccine. Across the whole study: Pooled together were second doses at about 4 or about 12 weeks.

Between the trimmed V and J ends, which lost 2 bases and 5 bases, there was a span of 24 bases. The CDR3 loop spans 18 amino acids. Germline V gene lookup returns CDR1 SEHNR and CDR2 FQNEAQ (reference sequence). Profiled with immunoSEQ multiplex PCR; TCRdb holds only in-frame clones, not every one. Of about 120,000 clones in the sample, approximately 90% were seen once. This clone was detected only once. The antigen is undetermined. Study outcomes and limitations: Females outnumbered males among donors, who were mostly white British; clonal diversity was possibly underestimated. Along spike, vaccine-associated CD4 TCRs were found throughout, with dominance at 160-218 and 743-854. Vaccination with two AZD1222 doses was followed by a rise in Spike-specific TCR breadth and depth.

This sequence was found in an adult in good health. V usage is TRBV7-9 and J usage is TRBJ2-5; D may be TRBD2 (5 bases). Sequencing used peripheral blood, obtained on day 0 of AZD1222 vaccination. The CDR3 nucleotides are TGTGCCAGCAGCTTATCTGCGAGGGCCCGCTCGTTGGTGGAGACCCAGTACTTC. Translated, it gives CASSLSARARSLVETQYF. Complete variable domain (other parts from reference TRBV7-9 and TRBJ2-5): DTGVSQNPRHKITKRGQNVTFRCDPISEHNRLYWYRQTLGQGPEFLTYFQNEAQLEKSRLLSDRFSAERPKGSFSTLEIQRTEQGDSAMYLCASSLSARARSLVETQYFGPGTRLLVL.